The 30 T cell receptor beta chains below all came from one sample that was sequenced in a study of lung T cells in sarcoidosis with Löfgren's syndrome (dated by TCRdb to the late 2010s). Sequencing instrument: Illumina MiSeq. TCRdb took the public reads, trimmed them with fastp at Q25, ran MiXCR for clone calling and kept in-frame beta chains. CDR3 protein sequences are deduplicated, and each keeps its most common genes and DNA. Across this sample there are 60,000 to 65,000 distinct CDR3 sequences, with approximately 22% seen only once. The ten most abundant clones make up 2% to 2.5% of the sample. Specimen: CD4+ T cells from PBMCs. The receptors were gathered from a human donor with sarcoidosis (Löfgren's syndrome or another form), or a control subject (not recorded which).

V gene TRBV10-3 combines with J gene TRBJ1-5; D remains unclear. From germline, CDR1 is ENHRY and CDR2 SYGVKD. The germline V and J ends were trimmed by 0 bases and 7 bases, with 7 bases remaining between them. The CDR3 contains 13 residues. The CDR3 coding sequence is TGTGCCATCAGTGAGTCCGCGGAGCAGCCCCAGCATTTT. Translated: CAISESAEQPQHF.

This clonotype was found a few times. J is TRBJ2-6 and V is TRBV12-5; D gene uncertain. In germline, CDR1 is LGHNT, CDR2 FRNRAP. There are 15 residues in the CDR3. V was cut by 1 base and J by 0 bases, with 4 bases left in between. CDR3: CASGLGSSGANVLTF. The CDR3 DNA reads as TGTGCTAGTGGTTTGGGTAGCTCTGGGGCCAACGTCCTGACTTTC.

This clonotype came up a few times. This chain links TRBV7-2 with TRBJ1-5; 8 bases agree with TRBD1. Germline-derived CDR1 and CDR2 are SGHTA and FQGNSA. V was clipped by 4 bases and J by 0 bases; unmatched bases: 2. This CDR3 is built from 15 residues. The CDR3 DNA reads as TGTGCCAGCAGCTCGGGACAGGTTAGCAATCAGCCCCAGCATTTT. It specifies CASSSGQVSNQPQHF. The entire variable domain, with the rest obtained from reference TRBV7-2 and TRBJ1-5, is as follows: GAGVSQSPSNKVTEKGKDVELRCDPISGHTALYWYRQSLGQGLEFLIYFQGNSAPDKSGLPSDRFSAERTGGSVSTLTIQRTQQEDSAVYLCASSSGQVSNQPQHFGDGTRLSIL.

As regards this clonotype: The CDR3 carries no conserved terminal phenylalanine or tryptophan, so it likely arises from a read error. The V and J genes are TRBV27 and TRBJ2-7; tentatively, D is TRBD1 or TRBD2 (5 bases each). The CDR3 consists of 15 residues. From germline, CDR1 is MNHEY and CDR2 SMNVEV (reference sequence). CDR3: CASRSLGDRTYGQYS. DNA of the CDR3: TGTGCCAGCAGGTCTCTAGGGGACCGCACCTACGGGCAGTACTCC.

This clonotype was recorded many times. The chain combines TRBV6-1 with TRBJ2-1; the D gene is possibly TRBD2 (6 bases). CDR1 MNHNS and CDR2 SASEGT come from the germline V gene. The CDR3 is 13 amino acids. Trimming pared 7 bases from V and 4 bases from J, leaving 11 bases between. Here the CDR3 reads CASNGDWYNEQFF. Written as DNA, the CDR3 is TGTGCCAGCAACGGGGACTGGTACAATGAGCAGTTCTTC.

This clonotype has a count of ten or more. The rearrangement joins TRBV4-1 to TRBJ2-1; D may be TRBD1 or TRBD2 (5 bases each). The CDR3 totals 16 residues. The germline V and J ends were trimmed by 4 bases and 2 bases, with 15 bases remaining between them. Germline CDR1 MGHRA, CDR2 YSYEKL. The chain's CDR3 is CASSPEAGAPYNEQFF. Here the CDR3 DNA reads TGCGCCAGCAGCCCGGAGGCCGGGGCCCCCTACAATGAGCAGTTCTTC.

This clonotype appeared many times. This chain links TRBV6-1 with TRBJ1-1; 7 bases are shared with TRBD1. The CDR3 contains 14 residues. V gave up 5 bases and J gave up 4 bases; unmatched junction bases: 7. Germline CDR1 MNHNS, CDR2 SASEGT. The CDR3 spells CASSPRQGSTEAFF. Written as DNA, the CDR3 is TGTGCCAGCAGTCCTCGACAGGGAAGCACTGAAGCTTTCTTT.

This clonotype has at least ten counts. This rearrangement joins TRBV5-1 to TRBJ2-1, with TRBD1 matching over 8 bases. This CDR3 has 14 amino acids. Trimming cost V 0 bases and J 7 bases; bases outside gene matches: 3. Per the germline V gene, CDR1 is SGHRS and CDR2 is YFSETQ. In DNA form, the CDR3 reads TGCGCCAGCAGCTTGGGGACAGGGAGGAATGAGCAGTTCTTC. This gives the protein CASSLGTGRNEQFF.

The V and J genes are TRBV20-1 and TRBJ2-5, with TRBD1 matching 10 bases. After removal of 3 bases from V and 6 bases from J, the junction contained 10 bases not matched to a gene. The CDR3 loop spans 15 amino acids. The germline V gene has CDR1 DFQATT and CDR2 SNEGSKA (reference sequence). CDR3 bases: TGCAGTGCTAGCCCTGGGACAGGGGCGGAGAAGACCCAGTACTTC. It yields the protein CSASPGTGAEKTQYF.

This clonotype was observed many times. The rearrangement uses TRBV7-2 and TRBJ2-7; the D is unclear. From germline, CDR1 is SGHTA and CDR2 FQGNSA. The CDR3 loop spans 12 amino acids. The V and J ends lost 3 bases and 0 bases respectively, with 3 bases between them. The DNA for the CDR3 is TGTGCCAGCAGCTTCAGCTCCTACGAGCAGTACTTC. Translated: CASSFSSYEQYF.

Many counts were recorded for this clonotype. The V call is TRBV7-6, the J call TRBJ1-3, with 8 positions matching TRBD1. This CDR3 has 16 residues. V was pared by 0 bases and J by 2 bases, with 3 bases of the junction left unmatched. The germline gives CDR1 SGHVS, CDR2 FNYEAQ. CDR3: CASSLAPTGAGNTIYF. CDR3 DNA: TGTGCCAGCAGCTTAGCGCCGACAGGGGCTGGAAACACCATATATTTT.

The CDR3 spells CAIRQGEATDTQYF. DNA for the CDR3: TGTGCCATCAGACAGGGTGAGGCTACAGATACGCAGTATTTT. The chain is built from TRBV10-3 and TRBJ2-3, with a weak D call TRBD1 (6 bases). V was shortened by 6 bases and J by 3 bases, with 13 bases between the two germline ends. The CDR3 consists of 14 residues. Germline V gene lookup returns CDR1 ENHRY and CDR2 SYGVKD.

The table lists this clonotype with a few counts. The chain couples TRBV4-1 to TRBJ1-1, with D perhaps TRBD1 (5 bases). Trimming removed 1 base from V and 5 bases from J, with 14 bases in between. Germline CDR1 is MGHRA and CDR2 is YSYEKL. The CDR3 runs to 15 residues. CDR3 DNA sequence: TGCGCCAGCAGCCAAGTGGGGCCGAAAGGAACTGAAGCTTTCTTT. The encoded protein is CASSQVGPKGTEAFF.

This clonotype was counted ten times or more. The chain couples TRBV20-1 to TRBJ2-1, with 8 bases matching TRBD2. The CDR3 covers 15 residues. The V gene's germline CDR1 is DFQATT and CDR2 SNEGSKA (reference sequence). J lost 8 bases, V lost 0 bases, and 9 bases had no gene match. This chain's CDR3 is CSARESGGPGDEQFF. The CDR3 DNA follows: TGCAGTGCTAGAGAATCGGGAGGGCCGGGAGATGAGCAGTTCTTC.

This clonotype was seen more than once but under ten times. This chain joins TRBV5-1 and TRBJ2-3; D is unclear. V was cut by 0 bases and J by 2 bases, with 7 bases left in between. The CDR3 extends over 14 amino acids. From germline, CDR1 is SGHRS and CDR2 YFSETQ. The CDR3 bases are TGCGCCAGCAGCTTGGCATCAGTCACAGATACGCAGTATTTT. The encoded protein is CASSLASVTDTQYF.

In regard to this clonotype: Possible read error: a much larger clone is one base away. The V gene is TRBV28, the J gene TRBJ2-7, with D possibly matching TRBD1 (5 bases). With 4 bases removed from V and 0 bases from J, the gap between germline ends came to 19 bases. Germline V gene data show CDR1 as MDHEN and CDR2 as SYDVKM. The CDR3 length is 17 residues. The CDR3 bases are TGTGCCAGCAGTTCCTTGAGGATACAGGCAAACTCCTACGAGCAGTACGTC. This sequence encodes CASSSLRIQANSYEQYV.

This clonotype came up many times. The genes are TRBV2 and TRBJ1-5, with D perhaps TRBD1 (5 bases). Germline V gene sequence: CDR1 SNHLY, CDR2 FYNNEI. With 5 bases removed from V and 2 bases from J, the gap between germline ends came to 10 bases. This CDR3 comprises 14 residues. Here the CDR3 reads CASSRDGGNQPQHF. CDR3 coding DNA: TGTGCCAGCAGTCGGGACGGAGGCAATCAGCCCCAGCATTTT.

The V gene is TRBV3-1, the J gene TRBJ2-1; 8 bases are shared with TRBD2. Germline V gives CDR1 LGHDT, CDR2 YNNKEL (reference sequence). Trimming cost V 1 base and J 2 bases; bases outside gene matches: 1. The CDR3 is 15 amino acids. The CDR3 spells CASSQGTSPYNEQFF. The CDR3, as DNA: TGTGCCAGCAGCCAAGGGACTAGCCCCTACAATGAGCAGTTCTTC.

This clonotype has just one count. The J gene is TRBJ1-2, the V gene TRBV19; the D gene is possibly TRBD1 (5 bases). The V and J ends lost 7 bases and 6 bases respectively, with 15 bases between them. This CDR3 region has 13 residues. Germline-derived CDR1 and CDR2 are LNHDA and SQIVND (reference sequence). CDR3 in amino acids: CASTPTGEDGYTF. DNA for the CDR3: TGTGCCAGTACTCCAACGGGGGAGGATGGCTACACCTTC.

This clonotype was seen more than once but under ten times. The V gene is TRBV4-1, the J gene TRBJ2-7, with D possibly TRBD2 on 5 matching bases. The CDR3 is 18 amino acids. CDR1 MGHRA and CDR2 YSYEKL come from the germline V gene. Trimming shortened V by 1 base and J by 0 bases, and 19 bases separated the two germline ends. CDR3 DNA: TGCGCCAGCAGCCAAGTTATTTGGGGTGACGGAGGCTCCTACGAGCAGTACTTC. Residues: CASSQVIWGDGGSYEQYF.

This clonotype was counted many times. J is TRBJ1-5 and V is TRBV6-1; a possible D gene is TRBD1 (6 bases). This CDR3 spans 16 amino acids. Trimming shortened V by 6 bases and J by 0 bases, and 15 bases separated the two germline ends. CDR1 MNHNS and CDR2 SASEGT come from the germline V gene. DNA of the CDR3: TGTGCCAGCAGAATCGACAGGAGCTATAGCAATCAGCCCCAGCATTTT. Amino acids: CASRIDRSYSNQPQHF.

This clonotype was seen more than once but under ten times. This chain uses TRBV7-9 with TRBJ2-1, with D perhaps being TRBD1 or TRBD2 (5 bases each). V lost 0 bases to trimming and J lost 4 bases, with 13 bases between them. The V gene's germline CDR1 is SEHNR and CDR2 FQNEAQ (reference sequence). This CDR3 has 16 residues. In nucleotides, the CDR3 is TGTGCCAGCAGCTTAGCGCATGGGGGTCGATACAATGAGCAGTTCTTC. This codes for CASSLAHGGRYNEQFF.

The rearrangement links TRBV10-2 to TRBJ2-3, with 12 bases aligning to TRBD2. J was trimmed by 6 bases and V by 10 bases; bases with no gene match: 8. CDR1 is WSHSY, CDR2 SAAADI, per germline. This CDR3 has 14 amino acids. CDR3 amino acids: CAIRLAGVADTQYF. The DNA for the CDR3 is TGCGCCATCCGACTAGCGGGAGTTGCTGATACGCAGTATTTT.

This clonotype was detected ten times or more. CDR3 bases: TGTGCCACCAGGGGTTTTTGGACAGACCACAATCAGCCCCAGCATTTT. Translating it yields CATRGFWTDHNQPQHF. This chain links TRBV24-1 with TRBJ1-5; TRBD1 might be the D (6 bases). V gave up 7 bases and J gave up 3 bases, with 18 bases separating them. Germline loops: CDR1 KGHDR, CDR2 SFDVKD. The CDR3 is made up of 16 amino acids.

V gene TRBV9 combines with J gene TRBJ2-5, with 7 bases identical to TRBD1. The germline gives CDR1 SGDLS, CDR2 YYNGEE. The J segment lost 5 bases and the V segment lost 3 bases, leaving 10 bases of the junction unmatched. The CDR3 runs to 15 residues. CDR3 nucleotides: TGTGCCAGCAGCGAGGGACAGTTCAGGGGGGAGACCCAGTACTTC. This translates into CASSEGQFRGETQYF.

At least ten counts were recorded for this clonotype. The chain carries TRBV20-1 and TRBJ2-1; 10 bases map to TRBD2. From germline, CDR1 is DFQATT and CDR2 SNEGSKA (reference sequence). CDR3 length: 14 amino acids. V lost 2 bases, J lost 6 bases, and 4 bases stayed unmatched. CDR3 region: CSARRASGSNEQFF. CDR3 in DNA: TGCAGTGCTAGAAGGGCTAGCGGGAGCAATGAGCAGTTCTTC.

The rearrangement uses TRBV19 and TRBJ2-2; D is ambiguous. Germline V lookup: CDR1 LNHDA, CDR2 SQIVND (reference sequence). The CDR3 covers 15 residues. Trimming cost V 3 bases and J 0 bases, with 8 bases left between them. CDR3 in amino acids: CASSIITSNTGELFF. CDR3 DNA sequence: TGTGCCAGTAGTATTATTACGTCGAACACCGGGGAGCTGTTTTTT.

This clonotype was found a few times. The chain has TRBV5-1 and TRBJ1-2; D is possibly TRBD1 (5 bases). Looked up from germline, CDR1 is SGHRS and CDR2 is YFSETQ. The CDR3 covers 17 residues. V was cut by 2 bases and J by 2 bases, with 19 bases left in between. In nucleotides, the CDR3 is TGCGCCAGCAGCTTAACCCCTCAGGGAAGCGGGAACTATGGCTACACCTTC. This sequence encodes CASSLTPQGSGNYGYTF.

Concerning this clonotype: This may arise from a read error, as a much more abundant clone is one base away. The chain has TRBV2 and TRBJ1-1, with D hard to call. Trimming cost V 8 bases and J 1 base, with 11 bases left between them. Germline V gene data show CDR1 as SNHLY and CDR2 as FYNNEI. CDR3 length equals 13 residues. CDR3 nucleotides: TGTGCCAGCGTCACGGACCAGAACACTGAAGCTTTCTTT. Protein product: CASVTDQNTEAFF.

The chain carries TRBV14 and TRBJ1-1; D call uncertain. Germline V lookup: CDR1 SGHDN, CDR2 FVKESK. The length of the CDR3 is 13 residues. V lost 0 bases and J lost 1, with 3 bases in between. The CDR3 sequence: CASSQDTNTEAFF. CDR3 in DNA: TGTGCCAGCAGCCAAGACACGAACACTGAAGCTTTCTTT.